These 28 T cell receptor beta chains originate from one sample sequenced in a study of blood T cell repertoires in COVID-19 (dated by TCRdb to about 2020). The library was produced with the immunoSEQ multiplex PCR assay. TCRdb limited this immuneACCESS table to in-frame rearrangements with V and J called. A share of clones is missing; checked studies link under half to unresolved V genes, and the rest is unexplained. For this sample there are about 190,000 clones; about 88% appear just once. The ten largest make up under 4% of the sample. Material: PBMCs or T cells enriched from blood (not recorded which). Receptors originate from a woman aged 25 to 39 who had recovered from COVID-19.

The V and J genes are TRBV5-1 and TRBJ2-7, with 7 bases fitting TRBD1. The junction had 10 bases not matched to a gene; V was cut back by 7 bases and J by 3 bases. This CDR3 is built from 14 residues. Germline V gene lookup returns CDR1 SGHRS and CDR2 YFSETQ. DNA of the CDR3: TGCGCCAGCTCTATATCGACAGGGTTCTACGAGCAGTACGTC. Translation: CASSISTGFYEQYV.

This clone has just a few counts. The chain recombines TRBV14 with TRBJ2-2, with D possibly being TRBD1 (6 bases). Per germline, CDR1 SGHDN and CDR2 FVKESK. The ends were cut back, 5 bases at V and 0 bases at J, with 13 bases in the middle. The CDR3 length is 16 residues. CDR3 loop: CASSNLGQTNTGELFF. DNA for the CDR3: TGTGCCAGCAGCAACCTCGGACAGACGAACACCGGGGAGCTGTTTTTT.

V is TRBV28 and J is TRBJ1-6; 9 bases align to TRBD1. With V trimmed by 6 bases and J by 8 bases, 11 bases remained unmatched. The CDR3 is 16 amino acids. CDR1 and CDR2 (germline): MDHEN, SYDVKM. The CDR3 region has the DNA TGTGCCAGCAGCCGGGGACAGGGTCGTTGGTATTCACCCCTCCACTTT. Its protein product is CASSRGQGRWYSPLHF.

This rearrangement joins TRBV19 to TRBJ2-3, with 10 bases identical to TRBD2. The junction had 3 bases not matched to a gene; V was cut back by 5 bases and J by 4 bases. Germline V CDR1 and CDR2: LNHDA, SQIVND (reference sequence). This CDR3 has 14 residues. The CDR3 DNA follows: TGTGCCAGTAGTTTAGCGGGGGGACCAGATACGCAGTATTTT. Translating gives CASSLAGGPDTQYF. Full variable domain (outside the CDR3, taken from reference TRBV19 and TRBJ2-3): DGGITQSPKYLFRKEGQNVTLSCEQNLNHDAMYWYRQDPGQGLRLIYYSQIVNDFQKGDIAEGYSVSREKKESFPLTVTSAQKNPTAFYLCASSLAGGPDTQYFGPGTRLTVL.

This chain uses TRBV24-1 with TRBJ2-3; 13 positions match TRBD2. The CDR3 runs 18 residues. Germline CDR1 reads KGHDR; CDR2 reads SFDVKD. The trim removed 5 bases at V and 5 bases at J, leaving 12 bases unmatched. The CDR3 spells CATSVKELAGGPVDTQYF. Here the CDR3 DNA reads TGTGCCACCAGTGTCAAGGAACTAGCGGGAGGGCCTGTAGATACGCAGTATTTT.

This sequence joins TRBV27 and TRBJ2-7; TRBD2 aligns across 11 bases. Trimming at V came to 2 bases and at J to 4 bases, leaving 16 bases not matched to a gene. This CDR3 region has 19 residues. Per the germline V gene, CDR1 is MNHEY and CDR2 is SMNVEV (reference sequence). In DNA form, the CDR3 reads TGTGCCAGCAGTTTACGATCGATCTCCGGGACTAGCGGTTCATACGAGCAGTACTTC. Amino acid sequence: CASSLRSISGTSGSYEQYF.

J is TRBJ2-7 and V is TRBV3-1 (or the pseudogene TRBV3-2); TRBD2 matches 15 bases. CDR3 length: 19 residues. Germline-derived CDR1 and CDR2 are LGHDT and YNNKEL (reference sequence). The J segment lost 2 bases and the V segment lost 3 bases, leaving 11 bases of the junction unmatched. CDR3 DNA: TGTGCCAGCAGCCAGACCCCGGGACTAGCGGGAGGTGGGACCTACGAGCAGTACTTC. Translated, it gives CASSQTPGLAGGGTYEQYF.

V gene TRBV28 combines with J gene TRBJ1-4; 8 bases line up with TRBD1. The CDR3 is 16 amino acids. CDR1 is MDHEN and CDR2 is SYDVKM in the germline V gene. V was pared by 6 bases and J by 7 bases, with 13 bases of the junction left unmatched. The CDR3 region has the DNA TGTGCCAGCAGACGCATCCAGGGGGCAGGGTTTGAAAAACTGTTTTTT. It specifies CASRRIQGAGFEKLFF.

This clone was recorded a few times. The chain joins TRBV19 to TRBJ1-2, with a weak D call TRBD1 (6 bases). This CDR3 has 14 residues. The V gene's germline CDR1 is LNHDA and CDR2 SQIVND (reference sequence). Deletions cut 5 bases from V and 6 bases from J, with 16 bases between. This chain's CDR3 is CASSPTRGWNGYTF. In DNA, the CDR3 is TGTGCCAGTAGTCCTACAAGGGGGTGGAATGGCTACACCTTC.

The chain recombines TRBV5-1 with TRBJ2-2; 9 bases are a match to TRBD1. V shed 5 bases, J shed 2 bases, and the junction held 7 bases outside the gene matches. The CDR3 totals 16 residues. Germline V lookup: CDR1 SGHRS, CDR2 YFSETQ. The DNA of the CDR3 is TGCGCCAGCAGACCCCCGGGACAGGGAAACACCGGGGAGCTGTTTTTT. Its protein is CASRPPGQGNTGELFF.

The V and J genes are TRBV5-6 and TRBJ1-2; TRBD1 matches at 7 bases. The CDR3 sequence is 16 residues long. J lost 2 bases, V lost 4 bases, and 11 bases had no gene match. Looked up from germline, CDR1 is SGHDT and CDR2 is YYEEEE. CDR3 nucleotide sequence: TGTGCCAGCAGCATCACAGGGGTCCACTCCAACTATGGCTACACCTTC. Protein sequence: CASSITGVHSNYGYTF. The whole variable domain, filled in from reference TRBV5-6 and TRBJ1-2, reads DAGVTQSPTHLIKTRGQQVTLRCSPKSGHDTVSWYQQALGQGPQFIFQYYEEEERQRGNFPDRFSGHQFPNYSSELNVNALLLGDSALYLCASSITGVHSNYGYTFGSGTRLTVV.

The chain recombines TRBV27 with TRBJ1-6; the match to TRBD1 covers 7 bases. Trimming at V came to 5 bases and at J to 7 bases, leaving 2 bases not matched to a gene. The CDR3 totals 13 residues. Germline loops: CDR1 MNHEY, CDR2 SMNVEV (reference sequence). Here the CDR3 DNA reads TGTGCCAGCAGTACGACAGGGAATTCACCCCTCCACTTT. It encodes CASSTTGNSPLHF.

The CDR3 nucleotides are TGTGCCAGCAGCCAAGCCGGGTACGAGCAGTACTTC. Translation: CASSQAGYEQYF. The rearrangement joins TRBV3-1 (or the pseudogene TRBV3-2) to TRBJ2-7; D is unresolved. V was cut by 1 base and J by 4 bases, with 5 bases left in between. This CDR3 region has 12 residues. From germline, CDR1 is LGHDT and CDR2 YNNKEL (reference sequence).

V and J are TRBV24-1 and TRBJ1-5, with a possible D match to TRBD1 (6 bases). Germline CDR1 and CDR2: KGHDR and SFDVKD. V was cut by 10 bases and J by 4 bases, with 10 bases left in between. This CDR3 is 12 amino acids long. Here the CDR3 DNA reads TGTGCCACTGCCAGGGGTAATCAGCCCCAGCATTTT. Its protein is CATARGNQPQHF.

The chain is built from TRBV5-1 and TRBJ1-1, with no clear D. The V gene lost 4 bases and the J gene lost 4 bases, with 11 bases spanning the gap. The CDR3 covers 13 residues. The germline CDR1 and CDR2 sequences are SGHRS and YFSETQ. CDR3 coding DNA: TGCGCCAGCAGCCCCCGGAGGGTCACTGAAGCTTTCTTT. It is translated as CASSPRRVTEAFF.

This chain links TRBV10-3 with TRBJ2-7, with a tentative D call TRBD1 (6 bases). Germline loops: CDR1 ENHRY, CDR2 SYGVKD. The CDR3 runs to 16 residues. V was clipped by 0 bases and J by 3 bases, with 15 bases between them. CDR3 sequence (DNA): TGTGCCATCAGTGAGTCCGACAGGAGCTCGGTCTACGAGCAGTACGTC. This codes for CAISESDRSSVYEQYV.

This rearrangement joins TRBV7-2 to TRBJ2-2, with TRBD1 matching over 7 bases. There are 15 residues in the CDR3. Germline values: CDR1 SGHTA, CDR2 FQGNSA. The V gene end was trimmed by 3 bases and the J gene end by 4 bases; junction bases not matched to a gene: 5. The CDR3 here is CASSFRDRITGELFF. DNA for the CDR3: TGTGCCAGCAGCTTTAGGGACAGAATCACCGGGGAGCTGTTTTTT.

The rearrangement links TRBV6-5 to TRBJ1-6; TRBD1 matches 8 bases. This CDR3 comprises 13 residues. Germline CDR1 is MNHEY and CDR2 is SVGAGI. V was clipped by 6 bases and J by 11 bases; unmatched bases: 6. CDR3 protein: CASSPDRGTPLHF. The CDR3 bases are TGTGCCAGCAGCCCCGACAGGGGTACACCCCTCCACTTT.

This sequence joins TRBV5-6 and TRBJ1-2, with a weak D call TRBD1 (6 bases). CDR1 and CDR2 from the germline V gene are SGHDT and YYEEEE. V dropped 4 bases and J dropped 1 base, with 14 bases sitting between them. This CDR3 spans 15 amino acids. CDR3 loop: CASSLGQSSNYGYTF. The CDR3 nucleotides read TGTGCCAGCAGCCTAGGACAGTCCAGTAACTATGGCTACACCTTC.

V usage is TRBV19 and J usage is TRBJ1-1; TRBD1 aligns across 7 bases. The CDR3 length is 14 residues. From germline, CDR1 is LNHDA and CDR2 SQIVND (reference sequence). Losses at the gene ends were 9 bases for V and 0 bases for J; bases not matched to a gene: 7. The DNA for the CDR3 is TGTGCCAGCTCGGCACAGGGGATGAACACTGAAGCTTTCTTT. Its translation is CASSAQGMNTEAFF.

This clone showed up just once. The chain links TRBV27 to TRBJ2-5; a weak D match, TRBD1 (6 bases). The V gene lost 2 bases and the J gene lost 2 bases, with 12 bases spanning the gap. Germline V gene lookup returns CDR1 MNHEY and CDR2 SMNVEV (reference sequence). CDR3 length: 15 residues. For the CDR3, the DNA is TGTGCCAGCAGTTTAACCAGCAGGGGTCAAGAGACCCAGTACTTC. Translating gives CASSLTSRGQETQYF.

The chain is built from TRBV14 and TRBJ2-1, with D possibly being TRBD1 (5 bases). Germline CDR1 and CDR2: SGHDN and FVKESK. The ends were cut back, 4 bases at V and 6 bases at J, with 19 bases in the middle. The CDR3 is made up of 16 amino acids. CDR3 DNA sequence: TGTGCCAGCAGCCGCCTGGTGGGGCAGGTAGCCAATGAGCAGTTCTTC. As protein: CASSRLVGQVANEQFF.

This clone was recorded once. The chain couples TRBV28 to TRBJ1-2, with 9 bases aligning to TRBD1. Germline lookup yields CDR1 MDHEN and CDR2 SYDVKM. Losses at the gene ends were 11 bases for V and 2 bases for J; bases not matched to a gene: 12. The CDR3 is made up of 15 amino acids. The CDR3 DNA follows: TGTGCCGCAATAGGATCGGGACAGGGAAACTATGGCTACACCTTC. Residues: CAAIGSGQGNYGYTF.

The count of this clone is one. The chain recombines TRBV7-9 with TRBJ2-3; D remains unclear. Trimming removed 4 bases at V and 4 bases at J, with 3 bases between. The CDR3 is 11 residues long. Germline V CDR1 and CDR2: SEHNR, FQNEAQ (reference sequence). The CDR3 protein is CASSYSDTQYF. CDR3 DNA sequence: TGTGCCAGCAGCTACTCAGATACGCAGTATTTT.

The chain recombines TRBV4-1 with TRBJ1-4, with 7 bases matching TRBD1. CDR1 MGHRA and CDR2 YSYEKL come from the germline V gene. This CDR3 has 15 amino acids. V dropped 5 bases and J dropped 8; count of bases not matched to a gene: 11. The CDR3: CASSVPGTVYEKLFF. CDR3 coding DNA: TGCGCCAGCAGCGTACCCGGGACAGTATACGAAAAACTGTTTTTT.

V usage is TRBV24-1 and J usage is TRBJ2-1; the match to TRBD2 covers 8 bases. Per germline, CDR1 KGHDR and CDR2 SFDVKD. The V segment lost 3 bases and the J segment 2 bases; nucleotides outside the gene matches: 11. This CDR3 is 18 amino acids long. The CDR3 sequence is CATSDPATSGGAYNEQFF. In DNA, the CDR3 is TGTGCCACCAGTGATCCAGCAACTAGCGGAGGGGCCTACAATGAGCAGTTCTTC.

This clone was seen just once. One junction end disagrees with the germline gene, perhaps due to a read error. The V call is TRBV29-1, the J call TRBJ1-2; 7 nucleotides line up with TRBD1. The CDR3 runs to 15 residues. Per germline, CDR1 SQVTM and CDR2 ANQGSEA. CDR3 sequence: CSVVGGQEPLYDYTF. The DNA of the CDR3 is TGCAGCGTTGTCGGCGGACAGGAGCCCCTTTATGACTACACCTTC.

The V gene is TRBV3-1 (or the pseudogene TRBV3-2), the J gene TRBJ2-1, with D possibly TRBD2 on 6 matching bases. Germline assignment: CDR1 LGHDT and CDR2 YNNKEL (reference sequence). The CDR3 is 16 residues long. V was cut by 3 bases and J by 4 bases, with 16 bases left in between. DNA of the CDR3: TGTGCCAGCAGCCATGAAGCTGGGGGGATATACAATGAGCAGTTCTTC. Translating gives CASSHEAGGIYNEQFF.